This paragraph covers one T cell receptor beta chain sequence. A single record per CDR3 protein comes from TCRdb applying MiXCR to the reads. This sample has fewer than 550,000 distinct CDR3 sequences, with 30% to 40% found just once. This sample stems from a study of T cell repertoires in cytomegalovirus infection. V lost 5 bases to trimming and J lost 6 bases, with 19 bases between them. The CDR3 is made up of 16 amino acids. Germline CDR1 SEHNR, CDR2 FQNEAQ (reference sequence). The receptor's source is a human donor in good health (CMV status not recorded). Some clones in this sample may be carry-over from other donors' samples. The chain uses TRBV7-9 and TRBJ2-2; D is tentatively TRBD1 or TRBD2 (5 bases each). Input material: PBMCs. Written as DNA, the CDR3 is TGTGCCAGCAGCCCAGGAGGTGTTGGGGCCGCCGGGGAGCTGTTTTTT. This sequence encodes CASSPGGVGAAGELFF.